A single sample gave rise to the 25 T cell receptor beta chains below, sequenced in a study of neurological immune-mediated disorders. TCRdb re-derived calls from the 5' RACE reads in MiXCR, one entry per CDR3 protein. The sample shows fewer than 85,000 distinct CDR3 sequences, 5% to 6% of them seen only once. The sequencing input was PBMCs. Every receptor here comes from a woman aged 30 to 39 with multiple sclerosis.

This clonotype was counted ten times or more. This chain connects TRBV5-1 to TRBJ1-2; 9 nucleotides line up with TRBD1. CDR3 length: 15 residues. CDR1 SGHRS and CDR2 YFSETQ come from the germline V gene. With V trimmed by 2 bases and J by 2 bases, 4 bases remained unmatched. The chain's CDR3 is CASSFGQGRNYGYTF. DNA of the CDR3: TGCGCCAGCAGCTTTGGACAGGGGAGGAACTATGGCTACACCTTC.

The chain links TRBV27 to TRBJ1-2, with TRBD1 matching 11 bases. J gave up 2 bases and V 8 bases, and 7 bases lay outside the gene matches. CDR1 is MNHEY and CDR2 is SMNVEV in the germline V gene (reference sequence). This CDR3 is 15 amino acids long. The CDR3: CASSPGTGGNYGYTF. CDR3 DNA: TGTGCCAGCTCCCCGGGGACAGGGGGGAACTATGGCTACACCTTC.

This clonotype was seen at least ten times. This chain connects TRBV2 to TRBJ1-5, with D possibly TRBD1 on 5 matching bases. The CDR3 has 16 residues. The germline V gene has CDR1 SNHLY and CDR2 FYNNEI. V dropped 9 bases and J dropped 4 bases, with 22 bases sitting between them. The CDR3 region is CASCRGADMENQPQHF. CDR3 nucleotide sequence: TGTGCCAGTTGTCGCGGGGCAGACATGGAAAATCAGCCCCAGCATTTT.

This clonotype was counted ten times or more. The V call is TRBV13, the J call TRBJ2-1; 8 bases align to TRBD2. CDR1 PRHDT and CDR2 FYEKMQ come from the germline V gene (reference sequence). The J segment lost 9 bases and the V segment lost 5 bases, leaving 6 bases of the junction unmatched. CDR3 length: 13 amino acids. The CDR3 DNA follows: TGTGCCAGCAGCACCGGGGGGGCTGGTGAGCAGTTCTTC. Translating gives CASSTGGAGEQFF.

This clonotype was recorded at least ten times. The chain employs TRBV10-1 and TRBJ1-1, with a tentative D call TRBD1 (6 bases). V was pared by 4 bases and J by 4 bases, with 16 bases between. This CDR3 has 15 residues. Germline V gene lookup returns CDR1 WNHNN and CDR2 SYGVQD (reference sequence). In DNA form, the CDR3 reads TGCGCCAGCAGTGTTACTAGGGGGAGAAGCACTGAAGCTTTCTTT. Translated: CASSVTRGRSTEAFF.

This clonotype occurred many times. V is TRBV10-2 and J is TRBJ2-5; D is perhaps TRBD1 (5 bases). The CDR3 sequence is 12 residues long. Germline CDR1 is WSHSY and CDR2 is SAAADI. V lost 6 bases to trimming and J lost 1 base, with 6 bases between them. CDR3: CASRQGQETQYF. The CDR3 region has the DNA TGCGCCAGCAGGCAGGGCCAAGAGACCCAGTACTTC.

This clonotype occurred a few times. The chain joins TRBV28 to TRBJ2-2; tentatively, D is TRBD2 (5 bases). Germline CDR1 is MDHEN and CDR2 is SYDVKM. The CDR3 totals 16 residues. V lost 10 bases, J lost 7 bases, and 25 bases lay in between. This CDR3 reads CATLPWGGSVGGELFF. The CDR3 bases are TGTGCCACCCTCCCATGGGGTGGGAGTGTGGGCGGGGAGCTGTTTTTT.

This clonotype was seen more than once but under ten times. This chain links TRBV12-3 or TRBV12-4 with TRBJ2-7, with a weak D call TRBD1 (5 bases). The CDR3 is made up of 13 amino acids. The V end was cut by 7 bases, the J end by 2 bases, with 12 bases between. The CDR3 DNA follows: TGTGCCAGCATGGGCAGGGTCCCCTACGAGCAGTACTTC. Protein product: CASMGRVPYEQYF.

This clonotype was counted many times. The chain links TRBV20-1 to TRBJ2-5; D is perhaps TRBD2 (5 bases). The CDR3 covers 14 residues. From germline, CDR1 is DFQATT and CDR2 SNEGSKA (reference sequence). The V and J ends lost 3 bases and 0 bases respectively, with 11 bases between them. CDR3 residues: CSARGPGYQETQYF. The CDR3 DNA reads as TGCAGTGCTAGGGGCCCGGGGTACCAAGAGACCCAGTACTTC.

CDR3 loop: CSAREGGRAQYF. The CDR3 nucleotides read TGCAGTGCTAGAGAGGGTGGGAGGGCCCAGTACTTC. The gene calls are TRBV20-1 and TRBJ2-5; 7 nucleotides line up with TRBD2. The CDR3 consists of 12 residues. With 0 bases clipped from V and 9 bases from J, the junction kept 4 bases outside the gene matches. Germline V gene lookup returns CDR1 DFQATT and CDR2 SNEGSKA (reference sequence).

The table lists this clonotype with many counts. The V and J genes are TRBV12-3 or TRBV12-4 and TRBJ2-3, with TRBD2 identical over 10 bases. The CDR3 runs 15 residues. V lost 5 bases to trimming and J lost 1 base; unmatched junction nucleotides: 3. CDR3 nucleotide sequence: TGTGCCAGCAGTCAAAGCGGGGGGGGCACAGATACGCAGTATTTT. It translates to CASSQSGGGTDTQYF.

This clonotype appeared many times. The CDR3 protein is CASSTYRGREETQYF. The CDR3 DNA is TGTGCCAGCAGCACATACAGGGGGCGCGAAGAGACCCAGTACTTC. V gene TRBV3-1 combines with J gene TRBJ2-5; the match to TRBD1 covers 9 bases. The CDR3 totals 15 residues. V dropped 5 bases and J dropped 3; count of bases not matched to a gene: 7. The germline V gene has CDR1 LGHDT and CDR2 YNNKEL (reference sequence).

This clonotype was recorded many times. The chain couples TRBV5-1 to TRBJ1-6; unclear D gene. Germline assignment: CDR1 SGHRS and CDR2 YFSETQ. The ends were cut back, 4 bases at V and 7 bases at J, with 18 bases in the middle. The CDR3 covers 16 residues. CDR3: CASSPGSSTGNSPLHF. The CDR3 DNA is TGCGCCAGCAGCCCCGGGTCTTCGACTGGGAATTCACCCCTCCACTTT.

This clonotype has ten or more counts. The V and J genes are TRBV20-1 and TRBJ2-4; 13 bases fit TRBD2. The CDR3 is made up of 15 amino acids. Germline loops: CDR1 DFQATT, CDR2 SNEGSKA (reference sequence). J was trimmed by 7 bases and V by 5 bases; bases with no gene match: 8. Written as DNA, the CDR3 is TGCAGTGCTCAACTAGCGGGAGGGGCTAAGAACATTCAGTACTTC. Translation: CSAQLAGGAKNIQYF.

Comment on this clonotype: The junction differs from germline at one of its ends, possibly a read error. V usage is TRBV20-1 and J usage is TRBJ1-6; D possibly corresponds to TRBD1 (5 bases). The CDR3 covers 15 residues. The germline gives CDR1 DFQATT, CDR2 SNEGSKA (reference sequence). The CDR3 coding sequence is TGCAGTGCTAGAGGGGGCATTGGGGATAATTCAACCCTCAACTTT. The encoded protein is CSARGGIGDNSTLNF.

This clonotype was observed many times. The CDR3 sequence: CSARDSERRLGYTF. DNA for the CDR3: TGCAGTGCTAGGGATTCTGAGCGTCGACTTGGCTACACCTTC. The rearrangement joins TRBV20-1 to TRBJ1-2; D ambiguous. The germline CDR1 and CDR2 sequences are DFQATT and SNEGSKA (reference sequence). CDR3 length equals 14 residues. Between the trimmed V and J ends, which lost 3 bases and 7 bases, there was a span of 18 bases.

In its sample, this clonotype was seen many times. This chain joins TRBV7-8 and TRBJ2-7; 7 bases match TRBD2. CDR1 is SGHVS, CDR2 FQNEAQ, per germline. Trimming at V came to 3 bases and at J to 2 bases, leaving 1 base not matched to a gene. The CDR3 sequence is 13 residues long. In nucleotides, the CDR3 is TGTGCCAGCAGCTTCGCGGGGGCCTACGAGCAGTACGTC. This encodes CASSFAGAYEQYV.

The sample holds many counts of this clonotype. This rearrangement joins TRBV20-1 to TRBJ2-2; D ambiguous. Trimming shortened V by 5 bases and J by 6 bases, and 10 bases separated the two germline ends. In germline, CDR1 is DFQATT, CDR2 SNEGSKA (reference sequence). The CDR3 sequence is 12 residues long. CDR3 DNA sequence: TGCAGTGCTGCTAGGAGTGCCGGGGAGCTGTTTTTT. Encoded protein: CSAARSAGELFF.

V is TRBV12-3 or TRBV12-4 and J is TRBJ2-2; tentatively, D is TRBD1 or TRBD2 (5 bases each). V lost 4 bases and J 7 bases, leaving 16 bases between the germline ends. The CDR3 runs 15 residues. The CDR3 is CASSYDSAGSGELFF. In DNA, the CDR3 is TGTGCCAGCAGTTACGACAGCGCTGGGAGCGGGGAGCTGTTTTTT.

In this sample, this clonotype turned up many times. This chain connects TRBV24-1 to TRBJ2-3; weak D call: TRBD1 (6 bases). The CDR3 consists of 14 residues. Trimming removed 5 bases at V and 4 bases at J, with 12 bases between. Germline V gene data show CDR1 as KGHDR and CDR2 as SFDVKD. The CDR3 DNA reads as TGTGCCACCAGTGGAGGGACAAAAGCAGATACGCAGTATTTT. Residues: CATSGGTKADTQYF.

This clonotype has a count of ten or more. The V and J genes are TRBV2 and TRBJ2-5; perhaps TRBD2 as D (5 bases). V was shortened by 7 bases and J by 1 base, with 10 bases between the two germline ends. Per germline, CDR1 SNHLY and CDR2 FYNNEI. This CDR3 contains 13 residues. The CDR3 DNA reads TGTGCCAGCACTCACAGCGGCCAAGAGACCCAGTACTTC. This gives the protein CASTHSGQETQYF.

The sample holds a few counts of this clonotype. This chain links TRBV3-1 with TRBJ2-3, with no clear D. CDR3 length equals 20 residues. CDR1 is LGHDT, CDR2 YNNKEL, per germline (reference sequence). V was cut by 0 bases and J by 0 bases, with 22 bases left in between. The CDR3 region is CASSQDPPRWVDPSTDTQYF. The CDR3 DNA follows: TGTGCCAGCAGCCAAGATCCTCCGCGATGGGTGGACCCTAGCACAGATACGCAGTATTTT.

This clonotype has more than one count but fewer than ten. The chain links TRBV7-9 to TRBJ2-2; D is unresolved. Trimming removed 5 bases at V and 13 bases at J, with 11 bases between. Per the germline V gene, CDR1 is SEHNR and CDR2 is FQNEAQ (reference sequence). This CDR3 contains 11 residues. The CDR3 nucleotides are TGTGCCAGCAGCCACGACCCGGCGCTGTTTTTT. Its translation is CASSHDPALFF.

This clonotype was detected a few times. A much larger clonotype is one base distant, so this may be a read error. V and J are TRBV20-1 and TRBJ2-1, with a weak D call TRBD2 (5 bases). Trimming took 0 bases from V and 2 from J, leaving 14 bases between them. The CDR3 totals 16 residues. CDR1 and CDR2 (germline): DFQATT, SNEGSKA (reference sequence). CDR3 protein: CSARDHQRMAYNEQFF. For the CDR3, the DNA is TGCAGTGCTAGAGATCACCAGCGGATGGCCTACAATGAGCAGTTCTTC.

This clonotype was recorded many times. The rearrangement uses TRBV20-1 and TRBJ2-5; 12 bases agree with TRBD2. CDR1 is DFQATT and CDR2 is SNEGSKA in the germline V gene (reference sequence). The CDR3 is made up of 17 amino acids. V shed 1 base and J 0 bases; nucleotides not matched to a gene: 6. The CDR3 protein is CSARVGLAGAYQETQYF. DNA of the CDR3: TGCAGTGCTAGAGTGGGACTAGCGGGCGCGTACCAAGAGACCCAGTACTTC.